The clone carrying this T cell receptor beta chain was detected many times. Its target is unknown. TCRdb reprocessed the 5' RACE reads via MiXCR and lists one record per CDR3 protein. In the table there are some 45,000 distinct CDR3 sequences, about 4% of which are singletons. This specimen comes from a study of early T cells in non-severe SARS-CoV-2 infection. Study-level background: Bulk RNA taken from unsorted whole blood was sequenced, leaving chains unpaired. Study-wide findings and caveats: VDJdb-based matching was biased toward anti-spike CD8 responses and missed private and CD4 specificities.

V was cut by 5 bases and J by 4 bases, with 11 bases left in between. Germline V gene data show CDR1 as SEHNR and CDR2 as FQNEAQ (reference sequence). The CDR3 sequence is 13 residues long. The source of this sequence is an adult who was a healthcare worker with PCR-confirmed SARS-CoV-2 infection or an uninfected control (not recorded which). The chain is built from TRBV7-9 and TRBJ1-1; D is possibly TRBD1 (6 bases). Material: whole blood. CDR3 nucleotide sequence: TGTGCCAGCAGCGAACAGGGCGGCACTGAAGCTTTCTTT. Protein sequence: CASSEQGGTEAFF.